These 11 T cell receptor beta chains originate from one sample sequenced in a study of identical twins. TCRdb reanalysed the 5' RACE reads using MiXCR and keeps one entry per CDR3 protein. The data contain 1.5 million or so distinct CDR3 sequences, about 32% of them singletons. The sample comprised cord blood. Source of these receptors: a newborn girl in good health.

The genes are TRBV19 and TRBJ2-3, with D perhaps matching TRBD1 (5 bases). Germline V lookup: CDR1 LNHDA, CDR2 SQIVND (reference sequence). The CDR3 is 15 residues long. Trimming pared 1 base from V and 2 bases from J, leaving 10 bases between. CDR3 protein: CASSIAWGNTDTQYF. In DNA, the CDR3 is TGTGCCAGTAGTATAGCCTGGGGCAACACAGATACGCAGTATTTT.

This clonotype was seen a few times. V and J are TRBV25-1 and TRBJ1-5, with 10 bases identical to TRBD1. CDR3 length: 15 residues. Germline V gene sequence: CDR1 MGHDK, CDR2 SYGVNS. The junction had 11 bases not matched to a gene; V was cut back by 1 base and J by 14 bases. The CDR3 sequence is CASSESRQGAEEKHF. The CDR3 DNA follows: TGTGCCAGCAGTGAATCCCGACAGGGGGCCGAGGAAAAGCATTTT.

This clonotype has only a few counts. The chain employs TRBV5-1 and TRBJ1-1; the D gene is possibly TRBD1 (6 bases). V was shortened by 1 base and J by 1 base, with 11 bases between the two germline ends. CDR1 is SGHRS and CDR2 is YFSETQ in the germline V gene. This CDR3 spans 15 amino acids. In DNA form, the CDR3 reads TGCGCCAGCAGCTTGAGGGTAGGGGGGAACACTGAAGCTTTCTTT. Its protein is CASSLRVGGNTEAFF.

J is TRBJ1-1 and V is TRBV28; D possibly corresponds to TRBD1 (6 bases). The CDR3 runs to 16 residues. Germline-derived CDR1 and CDR2 are MDHEN and SYDVKM. The ends were cut back, 5 bases at V and 0 bases at J, with 16 bases in the middle. CDR3 coding DNA: TGTGCCAGCAGTACACACAGAACAGGGATGAACACTGAAGCTTTCTTT. Translated, it gives CASSTHRTGMNTEAFF.

The J gene is TRBJ1-6, the V gene TRBV4-1; no reliable D call. CDR1 and CDR2 from the germline V gene are MGHRA and YSYEKL. The V end was cut by 3 bases, the J end by 1 base, with 16 bases between. The CDR3 has 18 amino acids. CDR3 DNA sequence: TGCGCCAGCAGCCACCTCGAAACAGTGGGGTCCTATAATTCACCCCTCCACTTT. It codes for CASSHLETVGSYNSPLHF.

There are a few counts of this clonotype. The chain has TRBV5-1 and TRBJ1-1, with D perhaps matching TRBD1 (5 bases). The CDR3 covers 13 residues. Trimming pared 6 bases from V and 3 bases from J, leaving 12 bases between. Per germline, CDR1 SGHRS and CDR2 YFSETQ. The CDR3 DNA is TGCGCCAGCACGACCGGGGGGGACACTGAAGCTTTCTTT. Translating gives CASTTGGDTEAFF.

This clonotype has only a few counts. This chain joins TRBV7-2 and TRBJ2-1; 13 bases agree with TRBD2. CDR3 length equals 18 residues. Looked up from germline, CDR1 is SGHTA and CDR2 is FQGNSA. The trim removed 4 bases at V and 6 bases at J, leaving 12 bases unmatched. This CDR3 reads CASSSLTSGRPRGNEQFF. The CDR3 nucleotides read TGTGCCAGCAGCTCCCTGACTAGCGGGAGGCCGAGGGGCAATGAGCAGTTCTTC.

This rearrangement joins TRBV10-3 to TRBJ2-5; D remains unclear. Deletions cut 3 bases from V and 1 base from J, with 12 bases between. The CDR3 loop spans 15 amino acids. CDR1 ENHRY and CDR2 SYGVKD come from the germline V gene. CDR3 protein: CAISETIGSQETQYF. The CDR3 bases are TGTGCCATCAGTGAAACGATCGGCTCCCAAGAGACCCAGTACTTC.

This clonotype has a handful of counts. The V call is TRBV5-1, the J call TRBJ1-6; D is unresolved. The ends were cut back, 4 bases at V and 14 bases at J, with 19 bases in the middle. The germline CDR1 and CDR2 sequences are SGHRS and YFSETQ. This CDR3 spans 14 amino acids. In DNA, the CDR3 is TGCGCCAGCAGCCCATACGGTTCCAGTCGAGCCCTCCACTTT. Translated: CASSPYGSSRALHF.

The chain combines TRBV28 with TRBJ2-3; perhaps TRBD2 as D (6 bases). Germline V gives CDR1 MDHEN, CDR2 SYDVKM. V gave up 1 base and J gave up 4 bases, with 12 bases separating them. This CDR3 is 15 amino acids long. CDR3 residues: CASSLSPLAPDTQYF. The CDR3 DNA is TGTGCCAGCAGTTTATCCCCCCTAGCGCCAGATACGCAGTATTTT.

This chain joins TRBV20-1 and TRBJ2-3; 8 nucleotides line up with TRBD2. The CDR3 contains 14 residues. Germline CDR1 is DFQATT and CDR2 is SNEGSKA (reference sequence). Trimming took 2 bases from V and 1 from J; bases not matched to a gene: 2. The CDR3 DNA follows: TGCAGTGCTAGAATAGCGGGACGCACAGATACGCAGTATTTT. Protein: CSARIAGRTDTQYF.